Below are 31 T cell receptor beta chains sequenced from a single sample in a study of cytomegalovirus exposure and HLA in healthy donors. The study ran its PCR with 60 Vbeta and 13 Jbeta primers. Repertoires were generated with immunoSEQ multiplex PCR, while TCRdb's copy carries only in-frame clones and drops some. The repertoire holds about 160,000 clones, with approximately 81% as singletons. Material: PBMCs. All receptors derive from a man between 18 and 29 years old in good health and CMV-seronegative.

This clone was counted only a few times. The chain is built from TRBV11-1 and TRBJ2-2, with D uncertain. Trimming took 3 bases from V and 3 from J, leaving 5 bases between them. The CDR3 covers 13 residues. CDR1 and CDR2 from the germline V gene are SGHAT and FQDESV (reference sequence). The CDR3 region is CASSLADTGELFF. Written as DNA, the CDR3 is TGTGCCAGCAGCTTGGCAGACACCGGGGAGCTGTTTTTT.

The chain joins TRBV28 to TRBJ1-1, with D unclear. Germline V gene sequence: CDR1 MDHEN, CDR2 SYDVKM. Trimming stripped 1 base from V and 7 bases from J, with 22 bases between. The CDR3 has 17 residues. CDR3 sequence reads: CASSLSPGLILSREAFF. For the CDR3, the DNA is TGTGCCAGCAGTTTATCCCCCGGACTGATATTGTCTCGTGAAGCTTTCTTT.

V and J are TRBV7-2 and TRBJ1-2, with D uncertain. CDR3 length: 12 amino acids. The ends were cut back, 1 base at V and 10 bases at J, with 10 bases in the middle. Per the germline V gene, CDR1 is SGHTA and CDR2 is FQGNSA. In nucleotides, the CDR3 is TGTGCCAGCAGCTTAGGGAGTCTTTTCTACACCTTC. It is translated as CASSLGSLFYTF.

This clone has only a few counts. This chain connects TRBV7-9 to TRBJ2-3, with 8 bases fitting TRBD2. The V gene's germline CDR1 is SEHNR and CDR2 FQNEAQ (reference sequence). CDR3 length equals 13 residues. With 1 base clipped from V and 13 bases from J, the junction kept 7 bases outside the gene matches. In nucleotides, the CDR3 is TGTGCCAGCAGCTTAGAGGGTAGCGGGACTGAGTATTTT. It translates to CASSLEGSGTEYF.

The sample holds a few counts of this clone. The V gene is TRBV5-4, the J gene TRBJ1-2, with 11 nucleotides matching TRBD1. V shed 4 bases and J 8 bases; nucleotides not matched to a gene: 13. Germline CDR1 is SGHNT and CDR2 is YYREEE (reference sequence). CDR3 length equals 16 residues. The CDR3 nucleotides are TGTGCCAGCAGCCCGGATCCGGGACAGGGGGTGAGAGGCTACACCTTC. This codes for CASSPDPGQGVRGYTF. Looking up the rest from reference TRBV5-4 and TRBJ1-2 gives the full variable domain: ETGVTQSPTHLIKTRGQQVTLRCSSQSGHNTVSWYQQALGQGPQFIFQYYREEENGRGNFPPRFSGLQFPNYSSELNVNALELDDSALYLCASSPDPGQGVRGYTFGSGTRLTVV.

This chain connects TRBV2 to TRBJ1-5; 7 bases align to TRBD1. The germline V gene encodes CDR1 SNHLY and CDR2 FYNNEI. J lost 0 bases, V lost 7 bases, and 6 bases had no gene match. This CDR3 contains 15 residues. The CDR3 loop is CASTGQAYSNQPQHF. The CDR3 nucleotides read TGTGCCAGCACCGGACAGGCATATAGCAATCAGCCCCAGCATTTT.

CDR3: CASSPGQALFF. The DNA of the CDR3 is TGCGCCAGCAGCCCGGGACAGGCCCTGTTCTTC. The genes are TRBV5-1 and TRBJ2-1; 8 nucleotides align to TRBD1. Germline V gene lookup returns CDR1 SGHRS and CDR2 YFSETQ. The CDR3 runs 11 residues. V shed 4 bases, J shed 15 bases, and the junction held 6 bases outside the gene matches. The entire variable domain, with the rest obtained from reference TRBV5-1 and TRBJ2-1, is as follows: KAGVTQTPRYLIKTRGQQVTLSCSPISGHRSVSWYQQTPGQGLQFLFEYFSETQRNKGNFPGRFSGRQFSNSRSEMNVSTLELGDSALYLCASSPGQALFFGPGTRLTVL.

This clone was counted a few times. The rearrangement uses TRBV11-2 and TRBJ2-7; 9 positions match TRBD2. Losses at the gene ends were 1 base for V and 5 bases for J; bases not matched to a gene: 9. Looked up from germline, CDR1 is SGHAT and CDR2 is FQNNGV. The CDR3 totals 16 residues. The CDR3 is CASSLGGGRAWDEQYF. CDR3 nucleotides: TGTGCCAGCAGCTTAGGTGGCGGGAGGGCCTGGGACGAGCAGTACTTC.

The CDR3 bases are TGTGCCAGCAGCTCTGGGACAGGGGGCCTTAGTGAAAAACTGTTTTTT. It yields the protein CASSSGTGGLSEKLFF. This chain joins TRBV9 and TRBJ1-4, with TRBD1 matching over 12 bases. The CDR3 totals 16 residues. With 4 bases clipped from V and 7 bases from J, the junction kept 8 bases outside the gene matches. CDR1 is SGDLS and CDR2 is YYNGEE in the germline V gene.

This clone appeared once. The V call is TRBV9, the J call TRBJ2-7; D uncertain. The V and J ends lost 4 bases and 2 bases respectively, with 16 bases between them. Germline-derived CDR1 and CDR2 are SGDLS and YYNGEE. The CDR3 runs 15 residues. CDR3 nucleotide sequence: TGTGCCAGCAGCCCAAAAGCGAGCAGCACCTACGAGCAGTACTTC. This encodes CASSPKASSTYEQYF. The full variable domain, in which reference TRBV9 and TRBJ2-7 provide the parts outside the CDR3, is DSGVTQTPKHLITATGQRVTLRCSPRSGDLSVYWYQQSLDQGLQFLIQYYNGEERAKGNILERFSAQQFPDLHSELNLSSLELGDSALYFCASSPKASSTYEQYFGPGTRLTVT.

The genes are TRBV6-1 and TRBJ2-7; 8 positions agree with TRBD1. The trim removed 3 bases at V and 0 bases at J, leaving 4 bases unmatched. The CDR3 has 15 residues. The germline V gene has CDR1 MNHNS and CDR2 SASEGT. CDR3 sequence reads: CASSDSGQVSYEQYF. DNA for the CDR3: TGTGCCAGCAGTGACTCGGGACAGGTCTCCTACGAGCAGTACTTC.

This clone was recorded only once. CDR3 loop: CASSNGGGYYMDGQFF. The DNA of the CDR3 is TGTGCCAGCTCAAACGGGGGAGGGTACTATATGGATGGGCAGTTCTTC. The chain recombines TRBV18 with TRBJ2-1; 7 nucleotides align to TRBD2. The germline gives CDR1 KGHSH, CDR2 LQKENI. V shed 5 bases and J 12 bases; nucleotides not matched to a gene: 19. The CDR3 has 16 residues.

V usage is TRBV21-1 and J usage is TRBJ2-3; TRBD2 reflects the table's D call only, with no check against the DNA. TRBV21-1 is flagged as a pseudogene. The CDR3 runs to 16 residues. CDR3 residues: CASSKVGRGGADTQYF. The CDR3, as DNA: TGTGCCAGCAGCAAAGTGGGGCGGGGGGGTGCAGATACGCAGTATTTT.

The chain joins TRBV29-1 to TRBJ2-2; 11 nucleotides line up with TRBD1. The CDR3 spans 14 residues. J gave up 6 bases and V 6 bases, and 6 bases lay outside the gene matches. CDR1 SQVTM and CDR2 ANQGSEA come from the germline V gene. This CDR3 is CSVPDRGRPGELFF. The CDR3 DNA is TGCAGCGTCCCGGACAGGGGGCGCCCCGGGGAGCTGTTTTTT.

The J gene is TRBJ2-5, the V gene TRBV11-3; 7 positions match TRBD2. This CDR3 contains 13 residues. The ends lost 5 bases at V and 2 bases at J; junction bases unmatched: 2. CDR1 is SGHNT and CDR2 is YENEEA in the germline V gene. CDR3 region: CASSAGLQETQYF. The DNA of the CDR3 is TGTGCCAGCAGCGCGGGACTACAAGAGACCCAGTACTTC. Combining the CDR3 with reference TRBV11-3 and TRBJ2-5 gives the whole variable domain EAGVVQSPRYKIIEKKQPVAFWCNPISGHNTLYWYLQNLGQGPELLIRYENEEAVDDSQLPKDRFSAERLKGVDSTLKIQPAELGDSAVYLCASSAGLQETQYFGPGTRLLVL.

The chain employs TRBV27 and TRBJ1-1; D remains ambiguous. Germline V CDR1 and CDR2: MNHEY, SMNVEV (reference sequence). CDR3 length: 13 amino acids. The ends were cut back, 0 bases at V and 7 bases at J, with 9 bases in the middle. The CDR3 coding sequence is TGTGCCAGCAGTTTATCGGTCCCGGTTGAAGCTTTCTTT. This encodes CASSLSVPVEAFF.

The CDR3 nucleotides read TGTGCCAGCAGTTCTTTGTACCAAGAGACCCAGTACTTC. It yields the protein CASSSLYQETQYF. The genes are TRBV27 and TRBJ2-5, with no clear D. The CDR3 has 13 amino acids. V lost 4 bases, J lost 0 bases, and 6 bases lay in between. Per the germline V gene, CDR1 is MNHEY and CDR2 is SMNVEV (reference sequence).

This clone was seen only once. This chain connects TRBV7-2 to TRBJ2-1; D perhaps matches TRBD1 (6 bases). The CDR3 covers 18 residues. From germline, CDR1 is SGHTA and CDR2 FQGNSA. Trimming removed 1 base at V and 1 base at J, with 17 bases between. This CDR3 reads CASSLESGVPLSYNEQFF. The CDR3 coding sequence is TGTGCCAGCAGCTTAGAGTCAGGGGTGCCCCTGTCCTACAATGAGCAGTTCTTC.

This clone was recorded once. The V call is TRBV6-1, the J call TRBJ2-2; 10 bases are shared with TRBD2. The CDR3 consists of 15 residues. The V gene's germline CDR1 is MNHNS and CDR2 SASEGT. V was pared by 8 bases and J by 6 bases, with 9 bases of the junction left unmatched. CDR3 residues: CASFVLAGAAGELFF. The DNA for the CDR3 is TGTGCCAGCTTCGTTCTAGCGGGAGCGGCCGGGGAGCTGTTTTTT.

In DNA form, the CDR3 reads TGTGCCAGTAGTATCGCGATTAACAATGAGCAGTTCTTC. Amino acid sequence: CASSIAINNEQFF. The chain couples TRBV19 to TRBJ2-1; D gene uncertain. Germline assignment: CDR1 LNHDA and CDR2 SQIVND (reference sequence). The V gene lost 3 bases and the J gene lost 5 bases, with 8 bases spanning the gap. The CDR3 totals 13 residues.

The genes are TRBV4-1 and TRBJ2-3; TRBD2 matches at 7 bases. Germline assignment: CDR1 MGHRA and CDR2 YSYEKL. The CDR3 consists of 17 residues. J gave up 2 bases and V 1 base, and 9 bases lay outside the gene matches. The CDR3 spells CASSQVGRDRITDTQYF. The CDR3 DNA reads TGCGCCAGCAGCCAAGTGGGGAGGGACCGCATCACAGATACGCAGTATTTT.

The rearrangement links TRBV27 to TRBJ1-5; D unclear. Trimming cost V 0 bases and J 7 bases, with 7 bases left between them. CDR1 and CDR2 from the germline V gene are MNHEY and SMNVEV (reference sequence). This CDR3 is built from 13 residues. The CDR3 region is CASSLSPFQPQHF. The CDR3 bases are TGTGCCAGCAGTTTATCCCCTTTCCAGCCCCAGCATTTT.

The V and J genes are TRBV6-1 and TRBJ1-2; TRBD1 aligns across 7 bases. CDR3 length equals 14 residues. Unmatched junction bases numbered 5, after V lost 3 bases and J lost 4 bases. Germline CDR1 reads MNHNS; CDR2 reads SASEGT. Written as DNA, the CDR3 is TGTGCCAGCAGTGACCGACAGGGTAGCTATGGCTACACCTTC. Amino acid sequence: CASSDRQGSYGYTF.

The V gene is TRBV27, the J gene TRBJ2-5, with 11 bases aligning to TRBD2. CDR3 length: 17 amino acids. Trimming at V came to 5 bases and at J to 4 bases, leaving 12 bases not matched to a gene. The V gene's germline CDR1 is MNHEY and CDR2 SMNVEV (reference sequence). The CDR3, as DNA: TGTGCCAGCAGTATGATAGCGGGAGGGCCCGTAGGAGAGACCCAGTACTTC. Protein: CASSMIAGGPVGETQYF.

The chain couples TRBV2 to TRBJ1-6, with 8 bases aligning to TRBD1. CDR3 length: 15 amino acids. Losses at the gene ends were 5 bases for V and 6 bases for J; bases not matched to a gene: 6. Germline V gene sequence: CDR1 SNHLY, CDR2 FYNNEI. DNA for the CDR3: TGTGCCAGCAGTCCCGGACAGGGAACTAATTCACCCCTCCACTTT. Translation: CASSPGQGTNSPLHF.

The chain is built from TRBV4-2 and TRBJ1-4, with D maybe TRBD1 (6 bases). Germline V gene sequence: CDR1 LGHNA, CDR2 YNFKEQ. The ends were cut back, 4 bases at V and 5 bases at J, with 14 bases in the middle. The CDR3 spans 15 residues. CDR3 protein: CASSLPGQRNEKLFF. CDR3 nucleotide sequence: TGTGCCAGCAGCCTACCAGGACAGAGAAATGAAAAACTGTTTTTT.

Only one count was recorded for this clone. The chain links TRBV7-3 to TRBJ1-1; possible D gene TRBD1, 5 bases. The length of the CDR3 is 14 residues. The V and J ends lost 5 bases and 3 bases respectively, with 13 bases between them. Per the germline V gene, CDR1 is SGHTA and CDR2 is FQGTGA. This CDR3 is CASSPQGTDTEAFF. The CDR3 DNA reads as TGTGCCAGCAGCCCCCAGGGTACGGACACTGAAGCTTTCTTT.

The sample holds one count of this clone. The chain is built from TRBV27 and TRBJ2-7, with TRBD1 matching 7 bases. CDR1 MNHEY and CDR2 SMNVEV come from the germline V gene (reference sequence). V gave up 5 bases and J gave up 9 bases; unmatched junction bases: 13. The CDR3 consists of 14 residues. CDR3 sequence: CASSDTGVGWRQYF. The CDR3 DNA follows: TGTGCCAGCAGTGATACAGGGGTTGGTTGGAGGCAGTACTTC.

This clone was seen only once. The genes are TRBV9 and TRBJ2-2; maybe TRBD2 (6 bases). The V end was cut by 0 bases, the J end by 1 base, with 13 bases between. The CDR3 consists of 17 residues. From germline, CDR1 is SGDLS and CDR2 YYNGEE. CDR3 sequence reads: CASSVGGAFLNTGELFF. The DNA for the CDR3 is TGTGCCAGCAGCGTAGGCGGGGCCTTTTTGAACACCGGGGAGCTGTTTTTT.

V usage is TRBV18 and J usage is TRBJ1-1; 8 nucleotides agree with TRBD1. The ends lost 3 bases at V and 4 bases at J; junction bases unmatched: 13. CDR1 is KGHSH, CDR2 LQKENI, per germline. This CDR3 comprises 17 residues. CDR3 sequence reads: CASSPILGQGLTTEAFF. Written as DNA, the CDR3 is TGTGCCAGCTCACCGATCCTCGGACAGGGTCTTACCACTGAAGCTTTCTTT.

Points on this clone: The junction departs from the called germline gene at one end, perhaps through a read error. V and J are TRBV9 and TRBJ2-1; maybe TRBD2 (5 bases). CDR3 length equals 16 residues. Germline values: CDR1 SGDLS, CDR2 YYNGEE. In nucleotides, the CDR3 is TGTGCCAGCAGCGTAGCTACGGGGTCCTCCCACAATGAGCAGTTCTTC. Translated: CASSVATGSSHNEQFF. Looking up the rest from reference TRBV9 and TRBJ2-1 gives the full variable domain: DSGVTQTPKHLITATGQRVTLRCSPRSGDLSVYWYQQSLDQGLQFLIQYYNGEERAKGNILERFSAQQFPDLHSELNLSSLELGDSALYFCASSVATGSSHNEQFFGPGTRLTVL.